The entry below describes one T cell receptor beta chain. Antigen: not known. Employing constant-segment primers, 5'RACE generated TCR alpha and TCR beta cDNA libraries bearing sample barcodes and UMIs. One entry per CDR3 protein, called by TCRdb with MiXCR from the 5' RACE reads. The data show more than 250,000 distinct CDR3 sequences, around 15% seen once. The sample belongs to a study of T-cell memory formation after mild COVID-19. Turning to the study itself: Clusters of TCRs were largely donor specific. Overall study findings and caveats: Later expanders leaned toward CD4+, whereas clones contracting from day 15 to 85 were balanced CD4/CD8. Memory cells collected pre-infection included some clones that later responded, suggesting cross-reactive memory joined.

The CDR3 consists of 13 residues. The germline CDR1 and CDR2 sequences are LGHDT and YNNKEL (reference sequence). The germline V and J ends were trimmed by 0 bases and 6 bases, with 8 bases remaining between them. The chain couples TRBV3-1 to TRBJ1-2; D possibly corresponds to TRBD1 (6 bases). Sequencing was carried out using PBMCs or a T cell subset sorted from them (not recorded which). The clonotype was recovered from a man younger than 35 who had mild COVID-19 (a few samples of this study predate the infection). Cell type and time point are not known. CDR3 coding DNA: TGTGCCAGCAGCCAAGAGTCAGGGGATGGCTACACCTTC. Encoded protein: CASSQESGDGYTF.